This T cell receptor (beta chain) was observed in a study of blood T cells in healthy people across ages. Next came a second PCR, run for about 6 to 12 cycles, which used a sample-barcoded 5' primer along with a J-beta primer mix. With 12 random nucleotides, a template-switch adaptor tagged each individual cDNA molecule. Using its own MiXCR run on the 5' RACE reads, TCRdb lists one record per CDR3 protein. This sample has approximately 730,000 distinct CDR3 sequences, with around 40% found just once. The CDR3 is made up of 13 amino acids. Trimming shortened V by 3 bases and J by 7 bases, and 11 bases separated the two germline ends. Germline CDR1 reads KGHDR; CDR2 reads SFDVKD.

What was sequenced was blood. This TCR derives from a woman aged 55-70 years in good health. The chain couples TRBV24-1 to TRBJ2-5; D is perhaps TRBD1 (5 bases). For the CDR3, the DNA is TGTGCCACCAGTGATGGGTTCCAGGGGACCCAGTACTTC. Amino acid sequence: CATSDGFQGTQYF.